The 6 T cell receptor beta chains below come from one sample, sequenced in a study of tumor-infiltrating lymphocytes in primary liver carcinoma. Investigators took RNA and DNA out together from 20-30 mg of unsorted bulk tissue. Production of TCR beta cDNA used approximately 0.55 ug total RNA together with a constant-region primer. What produced the TCR beta libraries was three nested multiplex PCR rounds using slightly modified ARM-PCR. Each of the first two PCR rounds ran approximately 11 cycles with TRBV1-TRBV30 forward and C-beta reverse primers. In TCRdb, the multiplex PCR reads were re-called with MiXCR into one record per CDR3 protein. The top ten hold about 28% of the sample, which has about 75,000 distinct CDR3 sequences, under 75% seen once. Sequences were obtained from tumor-adjacent normal liver tissue. These TCRs come from a middle-aged man with primary liver carcinoma and hepatitis B virus infection.

As for this clonotype: At one of its ends the junction is not consistent with the germline gene, which may arise from a read error. The CDR3 protein is CACSLGLAGNNEQFF. CDR3 nucleotides: TGCGCCTGCAGCTTAGGGCTAGCGGGTAACAATGAGCAGTTCTTC. This sequence joins TRBV5-1 and TRBJ2-1; 8 nucleotides align to TRBD2. Germline CDR1 and CDR2: SGHRS and YFSETQ. CDR3 length: 15 residues.

The chain joins TRBV5-4 to TRBJ2-2, with D possibly TRBD2 on 6 matching bases. CDR1 and CDR2 (germline): SGHNT, YYREEE (reference sequence). Between the trimmed V and J ends, which lost 0 bases and 13 bases, there was a span of 22 bases. The length of the CDR3 is 16 residues. The DNA of the CDR3 is TGTGCCAGCAGCTTGGGAGGTAGCGGAAGGACCTGGGTGCTGTTTTTT. Amino acids: CASSLGGSGRTWVLFF.

Remarks on this clonotype: A junction boundary mismatches the germline segment, possibly from a read error. This rearrangement joins TRBV11-2 to TRBJ2-1; no definite D call. The CDR3 length is 14 residues. Germline V gene lookup returns CDR1 SGHAT and CDR2 FQNNGV. The CDR3, as DNA: TGTCCCAGCAGCATATACCGGATAGTTAGTGAGCAGTTCTTC. As protein: CPSSIYRIVSEQFF.

As to this clonotype: At one of its ends the junction is not consistent with the germline gene, which may arise from a read error. V gene TRBV10-3 combines with J gene TRBJ1-1, with a tentative D call TRBD1 (6 bases). The germline CDR1 and CDR2 sequences are ENHRY and SYGVKD. This CDR3 is built from 16 residues. The CDR3 region is CAISYDSGQRGAEAIF. The CDR3 nucleotides are TGTGCCATCAGTTACGATAGTGGACAGAGGGGGGCTGAAGCTATCTTT.

V usage is TRBV28 and J usage is TRBJ1-5, with D possibly being TRBD1 (5 bases). The CDR3 has 12 residues. Germline V gene sequence: CDR1 MDHEN, CDR2 SYDVKM. The CDR3 nucleotides are TGTGTCAACAGTTTGGGACCCAAGCCCCAGCATTTT. Its protein product is CVNSLGPKPQHF.

This chain links TRBV28 with TRBJ2-5; D may be TRBD2 (6 bases). Germline V gene lookup returns CDR1 MDHEN and CDR2 SYDVKM. Trimming removed 7 bases from V and 4 bases from J, with 19 bases in between. This CDR3 contains 15 residues. The CDR3 spells CASTTPIAVGETQYF. Here the CDR3 DNA reads TGTGCCAGCACTACACCGATAGCGGTGGGAGAGACCCAGTACTTC.